Following are 17 T cell receptor beta chains from one sample sequenced in a study of blood T cell repertoires in COVID-19. Method: immunoSEQ multiplex PCR; TCRdb's copy keeps in-frame clones and lacks some. Of roughly 50,000 clones in the sample, more than 80% are singletons; the top ten hold approximately 5.4%. The sample consisted of peripheral blood. These receptors came from a woman in her sixties with acute or convalescent COVID-19.

The chain uses TRBV11-3 and TRBJ2-7; 8 bases match TRBD1. Germline V lookup: CDR1 SGHNT, CDR2 YENEEA. V shed 5 bases, J shed 3 bases, and the junction held 6 bases outside the gene matches. This CDR3 is built from 14 residues. The CDR3 DNA reads TGTGCCAGCAGCAGAGGACAGGGATTCTACGAGCAGTACTTC. Protein product: CASSRGQGFYEQYF.

The chain has TRBV10-3 and TRBJ2-5, with TRBD2 matching over 16 bases. This CDR3 region has 16 residues. The germline gives CDR1 ENHRY, CDR2 SYGVKD. The V gene end was trimmed by 2 bases and the J gene end by 5 bases; junction bases not matched to a gene: 2. Here the CDR3 DNA reads TGTGCCATCAGTGAGGGGACTAGCGGGAGGGGGGAGACCCAGTACTTC. It codes for CAISEGTSGRGETQYF.

This clone was seen more than once but under ten times. V usage is TRBV2 and J usage is TRBJ1-5; TRBD1 matches at 10 bases. J lost 1 base, V lost 7 bases, and 4 bases had no gene match. CDR1 is SNHLY and CDR2 is FYNNEI in the germline V gene. CDR3 length: 15 amino acids. This chain's CDR3 is CASTRTGGSNQPQHF. For the CDR3, the DNA is TGTGCCAGCACCAGGACAGGGGGAAGCAATCAGCCCCAGCATTTT.

The chain couples TRBV3-1 (or the pseudogene TRBV3-2) to TRBJ1-3, with a possible D match to TRBD1 (5 bases). V gave up 3 bases and J gave up 4 bases, with 10 bases separating them. The CDR3 loop spans 14 amino acids. The germline gives CDR1 LGHDT, CDR2 YNNKEL (reference sequence). The CDR3 coding sequence is TGTGCCAGCAGCCAGCGGGACGGCGGAAACACCATATATTTT. It encodes CASSQRDGGNTIYF.

This chain links TRBV27 with TRBJ1-1, with 9 bases that match TRBD1. The CDR3 has 16 residues. Germline trimming cut 5 bases from V and 0 bases from J; bases unmatched to any gene: 7. Germline V lookup: CDR1 MNHEY, CDR2 SMNVEV (reference sequence). CDR3 nucleotide sequence: TGTGCCAGCAGTCAGACAGGGGGACTTATGAACACTGAAGCTTTCTTT. It encodes CASSQTGGLMNTEAFF.

The rearrangement joins TRBV11-3 to TRBJ2-5; TRBD2 matches at 12 bases. CDR3 size: 15 residues. In germline, CDR1 is SGHNT, CDR2 YENEEA. Trimming removed 5 bases from V and 4 bases from J; junction bases left unmatched: 5. CDR3 residues: CASSRTSGRLETQYF. In nucleotides, the CDR3 is TGTGCCAGCAGCCGAACTAGCGGGAGGCTAGAGACCCAGTACTTC.

J is TRBJ1-1 and V is TRBV4-1; maybe TRBD1 (5 bases). The CDR3 length is 14 residues. V lost 1 base, J lost 6 bases, and 12 bases lay in between. Germline loops: CDR1 MGHRA, CDR2 YSYEKL. The CDR3 DNA follows: TGCGCCAGCAGCCAAGTATCCCCCAGGGCTGAAGCTTTCTTT. Encoded protein: CASSQVSPRAEAFF.

This chain uses TRBV5-6 with TRBJ2-2, with D hard to call. The germline V and J ends were trimmed by 1 base and 1 base, with 5 bases remaining between them. CDR1 is SGHDT, CDR2 YYEEEE, per germline. This CDR3 is 14 amino acids long. CDR3 sequence (DNA): TGTGCCAGCAGCTTGCTAATGAACACCGGGGAGCTGTTTTTT. It codes for CASSLLMNTGELFF. Based on the CDR3 plus reference TRBV5-6 and TRBJ2-2, the full variable domain is DAGVTQSPTHLIKTRGQQVTLRCSPKSGHDTVSWYQQALGQGPQFIFQYYEEEERQRGNFPDRFSGHQFPNYSSELNVNALLLGDSALYLCASSLLMNTGELFFGEGSRLTVL.

This chain uses TRBV19 with TRBJ2-1, with 15 positions matching TRBD2. The germline V gene encodes CDR1 LNHDA and CDR2 SQIVND (reference sequence). This CDR3 is built from 14 residues. V lost 10 bases and J lost 10; bases outside the gene matches: 8. The CDR3 loop reads CATGTSGGQEEQFF. The CDR3 DNA is TGTGCCACCGGGACTAGCGGGGGGCAGGAGGAGCAGTTCTTC.

This clone turned up a few times. The chain is built from TRBV6-1 and TRBJ2-7; 9 bases line up with TRBD1. CDR3 length: 14 residues. With 3 bases clipped from V and 2 bases from J, the junction kept 2 bases outside the gene matches. Germline V gene data show CDR1 as MNHNS and CDR2 as SASEGT. The DNA of the CDR3 is TGTGCCAGCAGTGATGGGACAGGGCCCTACGAGCAGTACTTC. It codes for CASSDGTGPYEQYF.

V gene TRBV2 combines with J gene TRBJ2-3; TRBD1 is a possible D gene (5 bases). The germline V and J ends were trimmed by 6 bases and 0 bases, with 13 bases remaining between them. The V gene's germline CDR1 is SNHLY and CDR2 FYNNEI. The CDR3 length is 15 residues. CDR3 residues: CASRTTDSSTDTQYF. The CDR3 nucleotides are TGTGCCAGCAGAACTACTGACAGTAGCACAGATACGCAGTATTTT.

The chain links TRBV27 to TRBJ2-1; D is possibly TRBD2 (6 bases). In germline, CDR1 is MNHEY, CDR2 SMNVEV (reference sequence). There are 18 residues in the CDR3. Between the trimmed V and J ends, which lost 0 bases and 5 bases, there was a span of 20 bases. The CDR3 sequence is CASSLSLVGGHGDNEQFF. CDR3 DNA sequence: TGTGCCAGCAGTTTATCGTTGGTGGGGGGTCATGGGGACAATGAGCAGTTCTTC.

The chain couples TRBV7-2 to TRBJ1-6; 7 bases map to TRBD1. After removal of 5 bases from V and 11 bases from J, the junction contained 9 bases not matched to a gene. The CDR3 totals 14 residues. CDR1 is SGHTA and CDR2 is FQGNSA in the germline V gene. CDR3 in amino acids: CASSVGQPPPPLHF. The CDR3 nucleotides read TGTGCCAGCAGCGTGGGACAGCCACCTCCACCCCTCCACTTT.

This clone was seen only a few times. The rearrangement uses TRBV11-2 and TRBJ1-4; D gene uncertain. Germline assignment: CDR1 SGHAT and CDR2 FQNNGV. The ends were cut back, 5 bases at V and 3 bases at J, with 7 bases in the middle. This CDR3 region has 13 residues. The CDR3 bases are TGTGCCAGCAGCAAGTCGGCTAATGAAAAACTGTTTTTT. It encodes CASSKSANEKLFF. Filled out from reference TRBV11-2 and TRBJ1-4, the complete variable domain reads EAGVAQSPRYKIIEKRQSVAFWCNPISGHATLYWYQQILGQGPKLLIQFQNNGVVDDSQLPKDRFSAERLKGVDSTLKIQPAKLEDSAVYLCASSKSANEKLFFGSGTQLSVL.

This CDR3 is CASSLRDRNQPQHF. The CDR3 DNA is TGTGCCAGCAGCCTCCGGGACAGAAATCAGCCCCAGCATTTT. The rearrangement links TRBV2 to TRBJ1-5; 7 bases are shared with TRBD1. The germline gives CDR1 SNHLY, CDR2 FYNNEI. V lost 6 bases to trimming and J lost 4 bases; unmatched junction nucleotides: 6. The CDR3 sequence is 14 residues long.

This clone was seen a few times. This chain connects TRBV18 to TRBJ2-1, with D possibly being TRBD2 (5 bases). The germline V gene encodes CDR1 KGHSH and CDR2 LQKENI. The V end was cut by 5 bases, the J end by 1 base, with 12 bases between. The CDR3 covers 15 residues. This chain's CDR3 is CASSATSGSYNEQFF. The CDR3 region has the DNA TGTGCCAGCTCAGCAACTAGTGGTTCCTACAATGAGCAGTTCTTC.

The chain recombines TRBV15 with TRBJ2-5; D not certain. Germline CDR1 reads LNHNV; CDR2 reads YYDKDF (reference sequence). The CDR3 covers 15 residues. Trimming removed 2 bases from V and 3 bases from J, with 13 bases in between. This CDR3 is CATSRSWAPEETQYF. CDR3 sequence (DNA): TGTGCCACCAGCAGATCTTGGGCCCCAGAAGAGACCCAGTACTTC.